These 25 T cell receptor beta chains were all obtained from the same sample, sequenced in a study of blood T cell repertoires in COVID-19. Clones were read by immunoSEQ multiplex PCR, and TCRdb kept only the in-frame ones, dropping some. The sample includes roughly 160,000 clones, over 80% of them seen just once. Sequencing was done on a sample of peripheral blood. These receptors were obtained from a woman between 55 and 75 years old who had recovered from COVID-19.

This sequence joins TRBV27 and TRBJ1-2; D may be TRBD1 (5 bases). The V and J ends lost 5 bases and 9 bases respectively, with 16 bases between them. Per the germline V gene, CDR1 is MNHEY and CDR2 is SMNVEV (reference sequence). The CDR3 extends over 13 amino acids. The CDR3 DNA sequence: TGTGCCAGCAGTCGGAGGGACGGTGGGAGCTACACCTTC. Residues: CASSRRDGGSYTF.

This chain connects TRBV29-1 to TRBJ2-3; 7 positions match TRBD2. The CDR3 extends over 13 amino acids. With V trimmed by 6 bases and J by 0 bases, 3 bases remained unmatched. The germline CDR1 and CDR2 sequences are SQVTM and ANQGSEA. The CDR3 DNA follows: TGCAGCGTCGCTAGCGGTAGCACAGATACGCAGTATTTT. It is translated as CSVASGSTDTQYF.

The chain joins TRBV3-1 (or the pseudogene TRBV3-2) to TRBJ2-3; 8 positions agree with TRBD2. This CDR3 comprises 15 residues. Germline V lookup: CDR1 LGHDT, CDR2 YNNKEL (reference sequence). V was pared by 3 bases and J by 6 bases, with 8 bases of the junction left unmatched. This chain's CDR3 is CASSHRGGIWDTQYF. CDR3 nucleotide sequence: TGTGCCAGCAGCCATCGCGGGGGGATTTGGGATACGCAGTATTTT.

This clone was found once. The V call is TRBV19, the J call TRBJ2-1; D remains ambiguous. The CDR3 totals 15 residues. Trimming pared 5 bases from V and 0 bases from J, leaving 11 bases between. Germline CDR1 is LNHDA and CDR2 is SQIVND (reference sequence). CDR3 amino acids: CASSARSSSYNEQFF. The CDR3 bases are TGTGCCAGTAGTGCACGGTCTAGCTCCTACAATGAGCAGTTCTTC.

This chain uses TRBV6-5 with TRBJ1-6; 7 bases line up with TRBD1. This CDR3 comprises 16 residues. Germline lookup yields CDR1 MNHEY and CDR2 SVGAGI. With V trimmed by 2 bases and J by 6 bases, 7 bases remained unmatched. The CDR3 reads CASSYVYRGPNSPLHF. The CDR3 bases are TGTGCCAGCAGTTACGTCTACAGGGGACCTAATTCACCCCTCCACTTT.

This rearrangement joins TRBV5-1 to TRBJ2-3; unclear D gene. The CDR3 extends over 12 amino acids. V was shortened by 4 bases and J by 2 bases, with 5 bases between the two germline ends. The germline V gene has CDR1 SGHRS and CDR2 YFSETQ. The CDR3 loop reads CASSPNTDTQYF. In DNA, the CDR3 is TGCGCCAGCAGCCCTAACACAGATACGCAGTATTTT.

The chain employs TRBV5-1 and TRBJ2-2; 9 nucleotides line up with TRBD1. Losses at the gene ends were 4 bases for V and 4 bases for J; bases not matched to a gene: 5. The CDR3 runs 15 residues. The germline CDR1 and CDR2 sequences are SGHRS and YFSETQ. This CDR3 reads CASSMGQGGTGELFF. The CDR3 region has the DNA TGCGCCAGCAGCATGGGACAGGGAGGCACCGGGGAGCTGTTTTTT.

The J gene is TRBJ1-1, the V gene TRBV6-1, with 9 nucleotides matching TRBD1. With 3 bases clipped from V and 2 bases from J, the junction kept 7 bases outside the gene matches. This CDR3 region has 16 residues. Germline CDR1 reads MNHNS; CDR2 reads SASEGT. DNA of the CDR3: TGTGCCAGCAGTGATCCCGGACAGGGGATAAACACTGAAGCTTTCTTT. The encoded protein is CASSDPGQGINTEAFF.

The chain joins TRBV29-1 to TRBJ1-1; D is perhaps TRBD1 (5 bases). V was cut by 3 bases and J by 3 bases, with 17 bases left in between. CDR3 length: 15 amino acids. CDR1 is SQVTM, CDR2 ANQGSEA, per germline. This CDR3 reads CSVDDSGGGYTEAFF. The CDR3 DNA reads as TGCAGCGTTGACGATTCGGGGGGTGGCTACACTGAAGCTTTCTTT.

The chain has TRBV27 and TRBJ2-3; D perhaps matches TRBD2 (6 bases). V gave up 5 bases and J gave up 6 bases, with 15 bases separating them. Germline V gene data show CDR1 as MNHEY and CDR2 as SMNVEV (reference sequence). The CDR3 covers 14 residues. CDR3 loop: CASSPPGTWDTQYF. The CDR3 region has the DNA TGTGCCAGCAGTCCCCCGGGGACTTGGGATACGCAGTATTTT.

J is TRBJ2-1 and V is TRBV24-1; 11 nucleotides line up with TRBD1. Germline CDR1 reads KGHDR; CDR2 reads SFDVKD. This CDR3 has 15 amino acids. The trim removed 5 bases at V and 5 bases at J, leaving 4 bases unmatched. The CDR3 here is CATSGTGGNDNEQFF. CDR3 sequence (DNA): TGTGCCACCAGTGGGACAGGGGGCAATGACAATGAGCAGTTCTTC.

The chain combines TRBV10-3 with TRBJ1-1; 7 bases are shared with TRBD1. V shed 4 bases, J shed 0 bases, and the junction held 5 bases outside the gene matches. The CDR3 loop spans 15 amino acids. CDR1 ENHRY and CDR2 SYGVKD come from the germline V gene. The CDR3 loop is CAISAAGGMNTEAFF. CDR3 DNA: TGTGCCATCAGTGCCGCAGGGGGGATGAACACTGAAGCTTTCTTT.

The CDR3 nucleotides read TGTGCCAGCAGCCGAGGACTAGCGGGGGTGGGTCAAGAGACCCAGTACTTC. This codes for CASSRGLAGVGQETQYF. This rearrangement joins TRBV7-8 to TRBJ2-5, with 13 positions matching TRBD2. Germline lookup yields CDR1 SGHVS and CDR2 FQNEAQ. The trim removed 5 bases at V and 2 bases at J, leaving 8 bases unmatched. This CDR3 contains 17 residues.

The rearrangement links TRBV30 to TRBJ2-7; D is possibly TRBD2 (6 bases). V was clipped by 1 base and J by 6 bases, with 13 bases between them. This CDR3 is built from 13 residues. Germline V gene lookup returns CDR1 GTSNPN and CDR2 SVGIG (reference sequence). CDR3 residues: CAWSGGVGFEQYF. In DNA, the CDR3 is TGTGCCTGGAGTGGCGGGGTAGGGTTCGAGCAGTACTTC.

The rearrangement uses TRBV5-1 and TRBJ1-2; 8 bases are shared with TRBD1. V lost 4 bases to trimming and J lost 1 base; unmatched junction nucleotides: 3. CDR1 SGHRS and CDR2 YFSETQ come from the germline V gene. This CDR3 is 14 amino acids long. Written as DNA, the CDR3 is TGCGCCAGCAGCCCAGGACAGGGTAACTATGGCTACACCTTC. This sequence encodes CASSPGQGNYGYTF.

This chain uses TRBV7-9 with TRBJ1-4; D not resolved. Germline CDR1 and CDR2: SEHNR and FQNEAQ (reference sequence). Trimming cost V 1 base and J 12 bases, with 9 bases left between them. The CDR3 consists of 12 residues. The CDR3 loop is CASSLGQGELFF. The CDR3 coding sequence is TGTGCCAGCAGCTTAGGGCAAGGAGAACTGTTTTTT.

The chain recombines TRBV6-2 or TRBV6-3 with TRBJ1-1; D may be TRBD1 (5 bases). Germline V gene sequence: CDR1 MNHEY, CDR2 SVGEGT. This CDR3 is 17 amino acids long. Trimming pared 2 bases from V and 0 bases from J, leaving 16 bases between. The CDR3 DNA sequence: TGTGCCAGCAGTTACCCTCAGGGTGCGAGCTTGAACACTGAAGCTTTCTTT. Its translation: CASSYPQGASLNTEAFF.

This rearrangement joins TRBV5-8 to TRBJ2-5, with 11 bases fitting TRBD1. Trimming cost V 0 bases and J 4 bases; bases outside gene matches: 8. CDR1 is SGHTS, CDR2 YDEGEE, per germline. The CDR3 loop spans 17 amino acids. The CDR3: CASSLEGQGGLGETQYF. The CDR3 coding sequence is TGTGCCAGCAGCTTGGAGGGACAGGGGGGACTCGGAGAGACCCAGTACTTC.

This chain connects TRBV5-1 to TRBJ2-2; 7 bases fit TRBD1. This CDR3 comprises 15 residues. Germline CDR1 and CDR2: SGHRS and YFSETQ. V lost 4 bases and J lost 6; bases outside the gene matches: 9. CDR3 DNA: TGCGCCAGCAGCCCCCGAGGGGGCTCGTCCGGGGAGCTGTTTTTT. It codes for CASSPRGGSSGELFF. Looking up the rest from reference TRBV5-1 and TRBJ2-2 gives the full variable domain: KAGVTQTPRYLIKTRGQQVTLSCSPISGHRSVSWYQQTPGQGLQFLFEYFSETQRNKGNFPGRFSGRQFSNSRSEMNVSTLELGDSALYLCASSPRGGSSGELFFGEGSRLTVL.

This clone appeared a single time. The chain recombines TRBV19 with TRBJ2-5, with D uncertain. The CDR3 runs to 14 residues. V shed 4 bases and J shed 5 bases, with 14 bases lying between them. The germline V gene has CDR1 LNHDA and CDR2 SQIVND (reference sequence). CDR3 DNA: TGTGCCAGTAGTAAAGTTCCCAACATTGAGACCCAGTACTTC. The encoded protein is CASSKVPNIETQYF.

The CDR3 loop reads CASSLRLAGDLYNEQFF. The CDR3 DNA sequence: TGTGCCAGCAGTCTTAGACTAGCGGGGGATCTATACAATGAGCAGTTCTTC. The chain is built from TRBV28 and TRBJ2-1; 12 nucleotides agree with TRBD2. The CDR3 totals 17 residues. The V gene end was trimmed by 5 bases and the J gene end by 4 bases; junction bases not matched to a gene: 9. Germline-derived CDR1 and CDR2 are MDHEN and SYDVKM.

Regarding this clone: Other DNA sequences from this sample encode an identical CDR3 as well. This CDR3 is CSVERQENTEAFF. The CDR3 DNA reads as TGCAGCGTTGAAAGACAGGAGAACACTGAAGCTTTCTTT. This chain joins TRBV29-1 and TRBJ1-1, with D possibly matching TRBD1 (6 bases). Germline CDR1 and CDR2: SQVTM and ANQGSEA. V was cut by 2 bases and J by 1 base, with 8 bases left in between. CDR3 length: 13 amino acids. Together with reference TRBV29-1 and TRBJ1-1, the CDR3 gives the full variable domain: SAVISQKPSRDICQRGTSLTIQCQVDSQVTMMFWYRQQPGQSLTLIATANQGSEATYESGFVIDKFPISRPNLTFSTLTVSNMSPEDSSIYLCSVERQENTEAFFGQGTRLTVV.

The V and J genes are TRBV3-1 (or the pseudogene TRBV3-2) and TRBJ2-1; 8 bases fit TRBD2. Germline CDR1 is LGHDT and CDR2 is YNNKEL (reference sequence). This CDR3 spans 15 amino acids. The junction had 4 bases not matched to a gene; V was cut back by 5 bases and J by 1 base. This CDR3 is CASSFRGGSYNEQFF. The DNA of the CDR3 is TGTGCCAGCAGCTTCCGGGGGGGGTCCTACAATGAGCAGTTCTTC.

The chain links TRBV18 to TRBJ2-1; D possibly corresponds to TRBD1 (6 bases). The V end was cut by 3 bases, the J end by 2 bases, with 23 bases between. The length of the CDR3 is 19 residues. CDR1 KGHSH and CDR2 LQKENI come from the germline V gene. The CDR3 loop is CASSPTTSGQKTTYNEQFF. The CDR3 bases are TGTGCCAGCTCACCGACGACCTCAGGACAGAAGACTACCTACAATGAGCAGTTCTTC.

CDR3 in amino acids: CASSRQLGLAGGQETQYF. The CDR3, as DNA: TGTGCCAGCAGCCGACAATTGGGACTAGCGGGGGGGCAGGAGACCCAGTACTTC. V gene TRBV4-2 combines with J gene TRBJ2-5; TRBD2 matches 16 bases. CDR1 LGHNA and CDR2 YNFKEQ come from the germline V gene. The CDR3 runs 18 residues. V was clipped by 4 bases and J by 5 bases; unmatched bases: 10.